The text below deals with one T cell receptor (beta chain). Its target antigen remains unknown. Base quality data are lacking; no much larger clone is found one base away. Inclusive of the bounding cysteine and phenylalanine, the CDR3 is 14 residues long. The kept DNA is CDR3 alone, 42 bases in frame from the first base. Looking up the germline V gene yields CDR1 MNHNS and CDR2 SASEGT. Relative to germline, V is missing 4 bases and J is missing 5 bases, with 7 bases of the junction outside any gene match. The data were taken from a study of CD8+CD57+ T cells in acquired aplastic anemia (dated by TCRdb to 2017 to 2018). General notes on the study: Extracted DNA from sorted CD4+ and CD8+ cells averaged around 3.2 ug, ranging from roughly 0.17 to 27.4 ug. Healthy donor samples averaged roughly 9.9 million reads for CD4+ and roughly 11 million for CD8+ cells. Overall results and qualifications from the work: Patients and healthy controls showed no significant difference in CD8+ Simpson's diversity (P=0.060). Although twenty-nine CD8+ CDR3 sequences were shared by patients and controls, these sequences appeared highly expressed in patients and within the immunodominant clones of patients.

The study deep-sequenced TCR repertoires of sorted CD4+ and CD8+ blood T cells from severe aplastic anemia patients and healthy subjects. Ficoll-Paque density gradient centrifugation was used to isolate peripheral blood mononuclear cells. Before DNA extraction, CD4+ and CD8+ T cells were sorted with FACS or magnetic beads. Profiling of TCR beta VDJ combinations and CDR3 sequences used genomic DNA as the template. An Illumina HiSeq 2000 was the platform used for TCR repertoire sequencing. The source study handled its data this way. TRBV/TRBJ rearrangement plots, CDR3 size and DJ length profiles, and Simpson's diversity index were used to assess repertoires. The immunodominant clone was defined as the most abundant DNA sequence in deep sequencing data. CDR3 amino acid sequences were checked for sharing across subjects and were also compared against the VDJdb database and published repertoires. TCRdb trimmed the raw reads at Q25, called clones with MiXCR and kept productive beta chains. Duplicate CDR3 protein sequences are folded into a single record with the most common DNA and genes. The V and J calls come from TCRdb's annotation, not from the publication. The sample table lists around 400,000 distinct CDR3 sequences, just under 70% of them with a count of one. The ten largest clones represent approximately 3.9% of the sample.

The chain links TRBV6-1 with TRBJ2-7; 8 of the junction bases match TRBD1. The material sequenced was sorted CD4+, CD8+, or CD8+CD57+ T cells (not recorded which) from PBMCs. This receptor was taken from a human donor in good health, serving as a control. The DNA is TGTGCCAGCAGTGGGACGGACAGGGACAACGAGCAGTACTTC. Translation gives CASSGTDRDNEQYF.